This T cell receptor beta chain was observed in a study of blood T cells in healthy people across ages. A J-beta primer mix and a sample-barcoded 5' primer were used in a second PCR of roughly 6 to 12 cycles. Each cDNA molecule received a tag from a template-switch adaptor that had 12 random nucleotides. One entry per CDR3 protein results from TCRdb running MiXCR on the 5' RACE reads. The sample includes fewer than 700,000 distinct CDR3 sequences, roughly 48% of them seen just once. The germline CDR1 and CDR2 sequences are MNHEY and SVGAGI. The CDR3 length is 14 residues. Trimming removed 7 bases from V and 4 bases from J; junction bases left unmatched: 6. They isolated at least 6 million PBMCs from each sample. General observations from the study: Naive and antigen-experienced cells were not separated, limiting conclusive comparison. Greater diversity and more naive CD4+ cells were seen in long-lived donors than in aged donors.

Concerning this clonotype: The target antigen is unknown.

This rearrangement joins TRBV6-5 to TRBJ2-1; TRBD2 matches at 8 bases. Sequenced: blood. This receptor was obtained from an elderly man in good health. The CDR3 loop reads CASTRRGGYNEQFF. In nucleotides, the CDR3 is TGTGCCAGCACCCGCCGCGGGGGGTACAATGAGCAGTTCTTC.